The T cell receptor beta chain under discussion was sequenced for a study of shared clonotypes between healthy human individuals. General study points: Clonotype sharing across donors was expected to vary with sequencing depth.

Adults of Caucasian background living in Nashville, Tennessee made up all donors. Across several immunoSEQ plates, the genomic DNA of each subset was split evenly. Data came from immunoSEQ multiplex PCR; TCRdb stores just in-frame clones and leaves some out. Counted here are 150,000 to 200,000 clones, 80% to 95% occurring once; the ten biggest clones make up about 0.067%. V lost 0 bases to trimming and J lost 2 bases; unmatched junction nucleotides: 0. The CDR3 consists of 15 residues. The germline CDR1 and CDR2 sequences are MGHRA and YSYEKL. With respect to this clone: Its matching antigen is unknown.

Sequences were obtained from naive CD4+ T cells sorted from blood. Regarding subset: CD45RA+ positively selected. The TCR originated in a woman between 25 and 40 years old in good health. V and J are TRBV4-1 and TRBJ2-1; 8 bases are shared with TRBD2. This CDR3 is CASSQELAAYNEQFF. The CDR3 nucleotides read TGCGCCAGCAGCCAAGAACTAGCGGCCTACAATGAGCAGTTCTTC.